These 9 T cell receptor beta chains share one sample of origin, sequenced in a study of T cells in Graves' hyperthyroidism and ophthalmopathy. RNA transcripts were the template for amplifying TCR beta CDR3 regions. A set of HTBI primers served as the primers for a first-round RT-PCR of the TCR CDR3. TCRdb passed the multiplex PCR reads through MiXCR, listing each CDR3 protein once. The table includes some 500,000 distinct CDR3 sequences, around 14% detected once. The material sequenced was blood. The origin of the receptors is a woman aged 18-29 years with Graves' hyperthyroidism.

This clonotype was detected ten times or more. This chain links TRBV30 with TRBJ2-1, with TRBD2 identical over 7 bases. Looked up from germline, CDR1 is GTSNPN and CDR2 is SVGIG (reference sequence). V lost 6 bases and J lost 12; bases outside the gene matches: 11. The CDR3 runs 12 residues. The CDR3 region has the DNA TGTGCCTGCTCGGGAGGCCCGCTGCGGCAGTTCTTC. Its translation is CACSGGPLRQFF.

This clonotype was found many times. The chain links TRBV4-1 to TRBJ1-1; maybe TRBD1 (6 bases). The germline V gene has CDR1 MGHRA and CDR2 YSYEKL. The V end was cut by 0 bases, the J end by 5 bases, with 13 bases between. This CDR3 has 15 residues. This chain's CDR3 is CASSQEGGPGTEAFF. In nucleotides, the CDR3 is TGCGCCAGCAGCCAAGAGGGGGGCCCGGGGACTGAAGCTTTCTTT.

The chain carries TRBV9 and TRBJ2-7; 7 nucleotides line up with TRBD2. Germline loops: CDR1 SGDLS, CDR2 YYNGEE. The CDR3 totals 14 residues. The CDR3 sequence is CASGVVAGVAEQYV. CDR3 in DNA: TGTGCCAGCGGCGTAGTGGCGGGAGTCGCCGAGCAGTACGTC.

This clonotype has a handful of counts. The gene calls are TRBV19 and TRBJ2-1, with D perhaps TRBD2 (6 bases). Germline V gene sequence: CDR1 LNHDA, CDR2 SQIVND (reference sequence). V lost 7 bases and J 2 bases, leaving 12 bases between the germline ends. This CDR3 contains 14 residues. The CDR3 DNA follows: TGTGCCAGTAAAGCGGGCCGAACCTACAATGAGCAGTTCTTC. Amino acids: CASKAGRTYNEQFF.

V and J are TRBV6-1 and TRBJ2-1, with 9 bases identical to TRBD1. Germline V gives CDR1 MNHNS, CDR2 SASEGT. With 6 bases clipped from V and 3 bases from J, the junction kept 9 bases outside the gene matches. The CDR3 sequence is 16 residues long. Here the CDR3 reads CASSQGTGMYYNEQFF. DNA of the CDR3: TGTGCCAGCAGCCAGGGGACAGGGATGTACTACAATGAGCAGTTCTTC.

The chain recombines TRBV9 with TRBJ2-2, with 11 bases aligning to TRBD1. The germline CDR1 and CDR2 sequences are SGDLS and YYNGEE. V trimming: 0 bases; J trimming: 3 bases; junction bases outside the gene matches: 10. The CDR3 totals 19 residues. In DNA, the CDR3 is TGTGCCAGCAGCGTAGGGGACAGGGGGGGTGGGGCCGACACCGGGGAGCTGTTTTTT. Protein product: CASSVGDRGGGADTGELFF.

This clonotype was observed at least ten times. This chain uses TRBV5-1 with TRBJ1-4; TRBD1 matches at 8 bases. This CDR3 comprises 16 residues. The germline V gene encodes CDR1 SGHRS and CDR2 YFSETQ. With V trimmed by 0 bases and J by 5 bases, 6 bases remained unmatched. In DNA, the CDR3 is TGCGCCAGCAGCTTGGAGGACAGGGAGGCCAATGAAAAACTGTTTTTT. Its protein product is CASSLEDREANEKLFF.

For this clonotype: This clone may be a read error of a much larger clone one base away. The chain carries TRBV30 and TRBJ1-2, with no clear D. The CDR3 spans 13 residues. Between the trimmed V and J ends, which lost 3 bases and 3 bases, there was a span of 11 bases. In germline, CDR1 is GTSNPN, CDR2 SVGIG (reference sequence). CDR3 DNA: TGTGCCTGGAGCTCGACCGTCGACTATGGCTACACCTTC. It translates to CAWSSTVDYGYTF.

This clonotype was detected many times. The chain employs TRBV20-1 and TRBJ2-1; D possibly uses TRBD1 or TRBD2 (5 bases each). Germline V gene lookup returns CDR1 DFQATT and CDR2 SNEGSKA (reference sequence). V lost 0 bases and J lost 12, with 18 bases in between. There are 14 residues in the CDR3. The CDR3 is CSARDLGVMVGQFF. Here the CDR3 DNA reads TGCAGTGCTAGAGATTTGGGGGTAATGGTAGGGCAGTTCTTC.